The 31 T cell receptor beta chains below were found in one sample sequenced in a study of blood T cell repertoires in COVID-19. Assay used: immunoSEQ multiplex PCR; TCRdb lists only in-frame clones, some missing. The sample consists of roughly 60,000 clones, around 84% of them appearing once. Sequencing input: peripheral blood. The source is a man between 65 and 80 years old with acute or convalescent COVID-19.

This clone was found a few times. The J gene is TRBJ1-2, the V gene TRBV7-9; the D gene is possibly TRBD1 (6 bases). V shed 1 base and J shed 6 bases, with 12 bases lying between them. The CDR3 sequence is 14 residues long. Germline values: CDR1 SEHNR, CDR2 FQNEAQ (reference sequence). CDR3: CASSLGDRSNGYTF. The DNA of the CDR3 is TGTGCCAGCAGCTTAGGAGACAGGAGCAATGGCTACACCTTC.

The gene calls are TRBV5-1 and TRBJ2-2; 11 nucleotides match TRBD2. From germline, CDR1 is SGHRS and CDR2 YFSETQ. The CDR3 totals 16 residues. V shed 5 bases, J shed 1 base, and the junction held 4 bases outside the gene matches. The CDR3 region is CASRPTSGENTGELFF. Here the CDR3 DNA reads TGCGCCAGCAGGCCGACTAGCGGGGAGAACACCGGGGAGCTGTTTTTT.

The rearrangement links TRBV10-3 to TRBJ2-2, with 11 bases matching TRBD1. The CDR3 consists of 16 residues. Germline assignment: CDR1 ENHRY and CDR2 SYGVKD. Losses at the gene ends were 7 bases for V and 5 bases for J; bases not matched to a gene: 9. The CDR3 DNA is TGTGCCATCACGTTTGGTGGGACAGGGGGGACCGGGGAGCTGTTTTTT. This translates into CAITFGGTGGTGELFF.

The CDR3 DNA sequence: TGTGCCAGCCGAGGGACTAGCGGGTACAATGAGCAGTTCTTC. This sequence encodes CASRGTSGYNEQFF. The J gene is TRBJ2-1, the V gene TRBV2, with 12 nucleotides matching TRBD2. CDR3 length: 14 amino acids. Germline V CDR1 and CDR2: SNHLY, FYNNEI. J gave up 4 bases and V 8 bases, and 3 bases lay outside the gene matches. Supplemented by reference TRBV2 and TRBJ2-1, the full variable domain reads EPEVTQTPSHQVTQMGQEVILRCVPISNHLYFYWYRQILGQKVEFLVSFYNNEISEKSEIFDDQFSVERPDGSNFTLKIRSTKLEDSAMYFCASRGTSGYNEQFFGPGTRLTVL.

This clone has only one observation. The V and J genes are TRBV6-6 and TRBJ1-2; D perhaps matches TRBD1 (5 bases). Trimming shortened V by 7 bases and J by 5 bases, and 14 bases separated the two germline ends. CDR3 length: 13 amino acids. Germline lookup yields CDR1 MNHNY and CDR2 SVGAGI (reference sequence). The CDR3 reads CASISDSEYGYTF. As DNA, the CDR3 is TGTGCCAGCATCTCCGACAGTGAATATGGCTACACCTTC.

V is TRBV5-4 and J is TRBJ1-4; weak D call: TRBD1 (5 bases). Trimming stripped 4 bases from V and 4 bases from J, with 14 bases between. The CDR3 is 15 amino acids. Per germline, CDR1 SGHNT and CDR2 YYREEE (reference sequence). CDR3 protein: CASSRRDRDNEKLFF. For the CDR3, the DNA is TGTGCCAGCAGCCGACGAGACAGAGATAATGAAAAACTGTTTTTT.

The V and J genes are TRBV9 and TRBJ2-1, with TRBD1 matching 8 bases. After removal of 3 bases from V and 4 bases from J, the junction contained 6 bases not matched to a gene. The CDR3 is 15 residues long. Germline V gene data show CDR1 as SGDLS and CDR2 as YYNGEE. In DNA, the CDR3 is TGTGCCAGCAGCGAGGGACAGGTGGAGTACAATGAGCAGTTCTTC. Translated: CASSEGQVEYNEQFF. The full variable domain, completed using reference TRBV9 and TRBJ2-1, is DSGVTQTPKHLITATGQRVTLRCSPRSGDLSVYWYQQSLDQGLQFLIQYYNGEERAKGNILERFSAQQFPDLHSELNLSSLELGDSALYFCASSEGQVEYNEQFFGPGTRLTVL.

The chain couples TRBV7-3 to TRBJ2-1; 8 bases match TRBD2. V lost 2 bases to trimming and J lost 3 bases; unmatched junction nucleotides: 3. Per germline, CDR1 SGHTA and CDR2 FQGTGA. CDR3 length: 15 residues. The CDR3 spells CASSLYAGGYNEQFF. The CDR3 nucleotides read TGTGCCAGCAGCTTATATGCGGGAGGCTACAATGAGCAGTTCTTC.

V and J are TRBV2 and TRBJ2-3; D is unclear. CDR1 SNHLY and CDR2 FYNNEI come from the germline V gene. Trimming pared 2 bases from V and 1 base from J, leaving 4 bases between. The CDR3 covers 13 residues. The CDR3 spells CASSERGTDTQYF. CDR3 bases: TGTGCCAGCAGTGAAAGAGGCACAGATACGCAGTATTTT.

This clone was seen just once. The chain carries TRBV19 and TRBJ1-5; D remains ambiguous. This CDR3 comprises 13 residues. From germline, CDR1 is LNHDA and CDR2 SQIVND (reference sequence). Trimming shortened V by 2 bases and J by 6 bases, and 8 bases separated the two germline ends. The DNA for the CDR3 is TGTGCCAGTAGTATATATCCCGGTCAGCCCCAGCATTTT. This codes for CASSIYPGQPQHF.

This chain connects TRBV6-5 to TRBJ1-2; TRBD1 is a possible D gene (5 bases). There are 15 residues in the CDR3. The V and J ends lost 6 bases and 2 bases respectively, with 16 bases between them. In germline, CDR1 is MNHEY, CDR2 SVGAGI. The CDR3 DNA sequence: TGTGCCAGCAGAGACCTTACCCGGGGGAACTATGGCTACACCTTC. Residues: CASRDLTRGNYGYTF.

The rearrangement joins TRBV11-3 to TRBJ2-1; 7 nucleotides align to TRBD2. Germline trimming cut 2 bases from V and 3 bases from J; bases unmatched to any gene: 1. Germline V gene sequence: CDR1 SGHNT, CDR2 YENEEA. CDR3 size: 14 residues. As DNA, the CDR3 is TGTGCCAGCAGCTTAACGGGGGGCTACAATGAGCAGTTCTTC. Amino acids: CASSLTGGYNEQFF.

The rearrangement links TRBV9 to TRBJ1-4; 8 bases agree with TRBD1. J lost 6 bases, V lost 6 bases, and 28 bases had no gene match. CDR3 size: 21 residues. Germline loops: CDR1 SGDLS, CDR2 YYNGEE. In DNA, the CDR3 is TGTGCCAGCAATCATCAATCAGGGGGCGTCGACATCGAGTCGCATGATGAAAAACTGTTTTTT. This codes for CASNHQSGGVDIESHDEKLFF.

This rearrangement joins TRBV5-1 to TRBJ1-6; 8 nucleotides match TRBD1. After removal of 4 bases from V and 9 bases from J, the junction contained 12 bases not matched to a gene. The CDR3 contains 16 residues. Germline loops: CDR1 SGHRS, CDR2 YFSETQ. CDR3 amino acids: CASSETTRTGSSPLHF. The CDR3, as DNA: TGCGCCAGCAGCGAAACAACCAGGACAGGGTCTTCACCCCTCCACTTT.

The chain links TRBV7-6 to TRBJ2-7; 11 nucleotides line up with TRBD2. Trimming at V came to 1 base and at J to 1 base, leaving 15 bases not matched to a gene. CDR3 size: 20 residues. Germline V gene lookup returns CDR1 SGHVS and CDR2 FNYEAQ. The CDR3 protein is CASSLGARLAGGRSSYEQYF. The CDR3 DNA reads TGTGCCAGCAGCTTAGGGGCCCGGCTAGCGGGAGGCCGATCTTCCTACGAGCAGTACTTC. The full variable domain, with the rest looked up from reference TRBV7-6 and TRBJ2-7, is GAGVSQSPRYKVTKRGQDVALRCDPISGHVSLYWYRQALGQGPEFLTYFNYEAQQDKSGLPNDRFSAERPEGSISTLTIQRTEQRDSAMYRCASSLGARLAGGRSSYEQYFGPGTRLTVT.

The rearrangement joins TRBV5-1 to TRBJ2-7, with D unresolved. Trimming stripped 0 bases from V and 2 bases from J, with 9 bases between. The CDR3 consists of 14 residues. Germline V lookup: CDR1 SGHRS, CDR2 YFSETQ. The CDR3 nucleotides read TGCGCCAGCAGCTTGGATGAGGCAGCCTACGAGCAGTACTTC. It is translated as CASSLDEAAYEQYF.

This chain connects TRBV11-2 to TRBJ2-3; TRBD2 aligns across 8 bases. This CDR3 has 16 amino acids. The V and J ends lost 1 base and 0 bases, in that order; junction bases with no gene match: 3. Germline V gene sequence: CDR1 SGHAT, CDR2 FQNNGV. CDR3 region: CASSLVSGGSTDTQYF. CDR3 DNA: TGTGCCAGCAGCTTAGTATCGGGAGGGAGCACAGATACGCAGTATTTT. Filled out from reference TRBV11-2 and TRBJ2-3, the complete variable domain reads EAGVAQSPRYKIIEKRQSVAFWCNPISGHATLYWYQQILGQGPKLLIQFQNNGVVDDSQLPKDRFSAERLKGVDSTLKIQPAKLEDSAVYLCASSLVSGGSTDTQYFGPGTRLTVL.

J is TRBJ2-7 and V is TRBV6-5; no firm D call. The CDR3 is made up of 15 amino acids. CDR1 MNHEY and CDR2 SVGAGI come from the germline V gene. Trimming removed 0 bases at V and 0 bases at J, with 9 bases between. CDR3 protein: CASSYSYLGSYEQYF. The CDR3 DNA follows: TGTGCCAGCAGTTACTCGTACCTAGGCTCCTACGAGCAGTACTTC.

The chain links TRBV10-3 to TRBJ1-1, with 8 bases lining up with TRBD1. The CDR3 totals 13 residues. The ends lost 6 bases at V and 6 bases at J; junction bases unmatched: 6. CDR1 and CDR2 (germline): ENHRY, SYGVKD. This CDR3 reads CAISQGARAEAFF. CDR3 coding DNA: TGTGCCATCAGCCAGGGGGCTAGGGCTGAAGCTTTCTTT.

This chain uses TRBV21-1 with TRBJ2-2; no DNA check was done on the table's D call, TRBD2. TRBV21-1 is assigned pseudogene status. This CDR3 contains 21 residues. CDR3 sequence: CARPGPRLAGGWGLNTGELFF. The CDR3 DNA reads as TGTGCCCGACCCGGGCCCCGACTAGCGGGGGGATGGGGTCTGAACACCGGGGAGCTGTTTTTT.

The genes are TRBV6-2 or TRBV6-3 and TRBJ2-3; 10 bases are a match to TRBD2. The length of the CDR3 is 16 residues. Germline V CDR1 and CDR2: MNHEY, SVGEGT. V trimming: 0 bases; J trimming: 3 bases; junction bases outside the gene matches: 3. CDR3 nucleotides: TGTGCCAGCAGTTACTCGAGCGGGAGGGGGACAGATACGCAGTATTTT. As protein: CASSYSSGRGTDTQYF.

This sequence joins TRBV30 and TRBJ1-4; TRBD1 matches at 8 bases. The CDR3 is made up of 13 amino acids. The ends lost 5 bases at V and 8 bases at J; junction bases unmatched: 7. Germline CDR1 GTSNPN, CDR2 SVGIG (reference sequence). The CDR3 is CAWDRGSKEKLFF. The CDR3 nucleotides are TGTGCCTGGGACAGGGGCAGTAAGGAAAAACTGTTTTTT.

This CDR3 reads CASSPTGGIYNSPLHF. CDR3 DNA sequence: TGTGCCAGCAGCCCGACAGGGGGTATCTATAATTCACCCCTCCACTTT. This chain connects TRBV3-1 (or the pseudogene TRBV3-2) to TRBJ1-6; 9 bases fit TRBD1. J was trimmed by 3 bases and V by 4 bases; bases with no gene match: 4. CDR1 and CDR2 from the germline V gene are LGHDT and YNNKEL (reference sequence). The CDR3 length is 16 residues.

This chain links TRBV4-2 with TRBJ1-5; no definite D call. V was cut by 0 bases and J by 7 bases, with 13 bases left in between. CDR3 length: 15 residues. Germline lookup yields CDR1 LGHNA and CDR2 YNFKEQ. This CDR3 reads CASSQDRKGGQPQHF. Written as DNA, the CDR3 is TGTGCCAGCAGCCAAGACAGAAAAGGAGGCCAGCCCCAGCATTTT.

The chain has TRBV5-5 and TRBJ1-5, with 7 nucleotides matching TRBD1. This CDR3 has 15 amino acids. V was pared by 7 bases and J by 3 bases, with 10 bases of the junction left unmatched. Germline CDR1 SGHKS, CDR2 YYEKEE (reference sequence). The CDR3 DNA reads TGTGCCAGCCGACAGACAGGGTTAAACAATCAGCCCCAGCATTTT. Its translation is CASRQTGLNNQPQHF.

J is TRBJ1-1 and V is TRBV7-9; 7 bases agree with TRBD1. With 3 bases clipped from V and 11 bases from J, the junction kept 6 bases outside the gene matches. Looked up from germline, CDR1 is SEHNR and CDR2 is FQNEAQ (reference sequence). CDR3 length: 12 amino acids. CDR3 sequence (DNA): TGTGCCAGCAGCTTTACACAGGGGACGGCTTTCTTT. It specifies CASSFTQGTAFF.

This rearrangement joins TRBV30 to TRBJ2-2; possibly TRBD2 for D (6 bases). V was pared by 3 bases and J by 6 bases, with 17 bases between. Looked up from germline, CDR1 is GTSNPN and CDR2 is SVGIG (reference sequence). This CDR3 has 15 residues. Here the CDR3 reads CAWRDGGILAGELFF. The CDR3 nucleotides read TGTGCCTGGAGGGACGGAGGGATATTGGCCGGGGAGCTGTTTTTT.

This chain uses TRBV15 with TRBJ2-7; D perhaps matches TRBD2 (5 bases). Germline CDR1 LNHNV, CDR2 YYDKDF (reference sequence). V gave up 3 bases and J gave up 6 bases, with 9 bases separating them. CDR3 length: 12 residues. The CDR3 region has the DNA TGTGCCACCAGCAGTCTAGCCGGCGAGCAGTACTTC. Translation gives CATSSLAGEQYF.

V gene TRBV10-3 combines with J gene TRBJ2-3, with TRBD1 matching over 11 bases. The CDR3 is 15 residues long. Germline CDR1 is ENHRY and CDR2 is SYGVKD. V was clipped by 3 bases and J by 4 bases; unmatched bases: 3. The DNA of the CDR3 is TGTGCCATCAGTGACGGGACAGGGGGATCAGATACGCAGTATTTT. The encoded protein is CAISDGTGGSDTQYF.

V and J are TRBV4-1 and TRBJ1-1; D may be TRBD1 (5 bases). Germline V gene data show CDR1 as MGHRA and CDR2 as YSYEKL. V lost 6 bases and J 3 bases, leaving 14 bases between the germline ends. The CDR3 consists of 14 residues. The CDR3 sequence: CASRTRAGYTEAFF. The CDR3 DNA follows: TGCGCCAGCAGGACCAGGGCGGGGTACACTGAAGCTTTCTTT.

This clone was seen just once. The rearrangement links TRBV7-2 to TRBJ2-3, with TRBD2 as a possible D gene (5 bases). CDR1 is SGHTA and CDR2 is FQGNSA in the germline V gene. V was shortened by 2 bases and J by 7 bases, with 16 bases between the two germline ends. The CDR3 extends over 15 amino acids. The CDR3 sequence: CASSLSSGAANTQYF. The CDR3 DNA reads TGTGCCAGCAGCTTAAGCAGCGGAGCGGCGAATACGCAGTATTTT.